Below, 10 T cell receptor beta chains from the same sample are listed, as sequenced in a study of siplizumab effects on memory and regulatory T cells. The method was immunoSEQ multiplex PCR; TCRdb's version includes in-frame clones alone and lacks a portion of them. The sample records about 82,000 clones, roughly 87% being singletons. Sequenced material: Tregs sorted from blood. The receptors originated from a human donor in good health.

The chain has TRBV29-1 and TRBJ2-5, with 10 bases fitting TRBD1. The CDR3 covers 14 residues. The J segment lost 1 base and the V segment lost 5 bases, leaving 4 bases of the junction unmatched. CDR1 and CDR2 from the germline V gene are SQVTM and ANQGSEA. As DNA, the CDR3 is TGCAGCGTTCCGGGACAGGGGACCCAAGAGACCCAGTACTTC. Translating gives CSVPGQGTQETQYF.

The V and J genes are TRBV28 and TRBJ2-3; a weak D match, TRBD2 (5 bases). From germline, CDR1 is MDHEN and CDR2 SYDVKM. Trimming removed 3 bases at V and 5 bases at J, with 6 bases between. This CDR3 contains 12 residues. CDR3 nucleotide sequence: TGTGCCAGCAGTTTCGCGGGAGATACGCAGTATTTT. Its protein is CASSFAGDTQYF.

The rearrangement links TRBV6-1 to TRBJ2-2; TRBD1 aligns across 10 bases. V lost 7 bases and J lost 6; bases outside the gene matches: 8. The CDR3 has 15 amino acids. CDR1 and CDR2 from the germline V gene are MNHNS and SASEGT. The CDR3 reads CASTWGQGIPGELFF. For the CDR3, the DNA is TGTGCCAGCACTTGGGGACAGGGGATCCCCGGGGAGCTGTTTTTT.

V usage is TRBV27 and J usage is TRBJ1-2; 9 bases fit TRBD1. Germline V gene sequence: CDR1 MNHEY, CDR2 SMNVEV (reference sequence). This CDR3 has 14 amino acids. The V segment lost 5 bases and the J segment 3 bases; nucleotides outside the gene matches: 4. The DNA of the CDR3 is TGTGCCAGCAGTCCCAGGGACAGGGACTATGGCTACACCTTC. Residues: CASSPRDRDYGYTF.

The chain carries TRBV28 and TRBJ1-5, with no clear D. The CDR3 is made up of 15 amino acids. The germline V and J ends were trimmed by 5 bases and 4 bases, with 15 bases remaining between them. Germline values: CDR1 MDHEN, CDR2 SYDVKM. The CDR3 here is CASSLRRSLNQPQHF. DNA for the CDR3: TGTGCCAGCAGTCTAAGGCGCTCCCTGAATCAGCCCCAGCATTTT.

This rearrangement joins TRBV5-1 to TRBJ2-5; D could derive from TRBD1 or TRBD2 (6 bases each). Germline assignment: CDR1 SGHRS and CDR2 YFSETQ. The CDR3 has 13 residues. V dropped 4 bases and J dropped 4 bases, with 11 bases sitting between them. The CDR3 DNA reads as TGCGCCAGCAGCGGGGGGCCTCTAGAGACCCAGTACTTC. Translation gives CASSGGPLETQYF.

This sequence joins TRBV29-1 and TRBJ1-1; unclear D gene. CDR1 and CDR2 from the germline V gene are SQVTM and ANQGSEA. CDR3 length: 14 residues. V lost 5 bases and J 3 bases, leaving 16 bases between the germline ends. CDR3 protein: CSVTSRGGDTEAFF. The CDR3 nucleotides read TGCAGCGTTACCTCACGGGGTGGGGACACTGAAGCTTTCTTT.

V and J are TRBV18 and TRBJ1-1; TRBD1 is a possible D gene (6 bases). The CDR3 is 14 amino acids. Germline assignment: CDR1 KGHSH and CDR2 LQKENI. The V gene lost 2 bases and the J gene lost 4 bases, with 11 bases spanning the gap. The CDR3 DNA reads TGTGCCAGCTCACCAAACAGGGTGGGCACTGAAGCTTTCTTT. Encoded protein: CASSPNRVGTEAFF. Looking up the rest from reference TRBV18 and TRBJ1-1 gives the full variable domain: NAGVMQNPRHLVRRRGQEARLRCSPMKGHSHVYWYRQLPEEGLKFMVYLQKENIIDESGMPKERFSAEFPKEGPSILRIQQVVRGDSAAYFCASSPNRVGTEAFFGQGTRLTVV.

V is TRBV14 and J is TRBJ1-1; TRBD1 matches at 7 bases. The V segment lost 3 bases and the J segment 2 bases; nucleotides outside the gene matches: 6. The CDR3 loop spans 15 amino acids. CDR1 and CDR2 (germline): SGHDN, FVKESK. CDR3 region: CASSHPRQGNTEAFF. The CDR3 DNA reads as TGTGCCAGCAGCCACCCTCGACAGGGCAACACTGAAGCTTTCTTT.

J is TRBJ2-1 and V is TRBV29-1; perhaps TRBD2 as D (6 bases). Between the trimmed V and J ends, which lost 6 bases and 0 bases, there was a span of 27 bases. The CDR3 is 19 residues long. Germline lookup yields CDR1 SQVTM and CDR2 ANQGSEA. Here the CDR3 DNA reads TGCAGCGTGTCGGGGCGGCGGGCGGGGAAAGGAAGCTCCTACAATGAGCAGTTCTTC. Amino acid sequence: CSVSGRRAGKGSSYNEQFF.